These T cell receptor beta chains were read from a single sample in a study of PD-L1 blockade in urothelial cancer. Assay: immunoSEQ multiplex PCR; the TCRdb copy retains only in-frame clones and omits some. Of about 25,000 clones listed, more than 65% are singletons. Sample: PBMCs, taken around atezolizumab (anti-PD-L1) treatment. Receptor source: a man between 65 and 85 years old with urothelial cancer. The CDR3 runs from the conserved cysteine through the conserved F or W. D genes are given only for firm matches. For some rows the clone size is stated as once, few or many, or as a class when expanded; others skip it.

J gene | D gene | clone size | V gene | CDR3 DNA | CDR3 protein
TRBJ2-5 | NA | few | TRBV10-3 | TGTGCCATCGCGGAAAGAACTCAAGAGACCCAGTACTTC | CAIAERTQETQYF
TRBJ2-3 | NA | once | TRBV30 | TGTGCCTGGAGTGTAGGGGGCACAGATACGCAGTATTTT | CAWSVGGTDTQYF
TRBJ2-1 | TRBD2 | NA | TRBV4-1 | TGCGCCAGCAGCCAAGAGGGACTAGCGGGAGCGTTTGAGCAGTTCTTC | CASSQEGLAGAFEQFF
TRBJ2-3 | NA | NA | TRBV19 | TGTGCCAGTAGTACATCTAGCGCGTCAGATACGCAGTATTTT | CASSTSSASDTQYF
TRBJ2-1 | NA | NA | TRBV2 | TGTGCCAGCAGTGTTAGCGGAGTGGGTATTAATGAGCAGTTCTTC | CASSVSGVGINEQFF
TRBJ1-1 | NA | NA | TRBV29-1 | TGCAGCGTTAACCTGCAGCGGAACACTGAAGCTTTCTTT | CSVNLQRNTEAFF
TRBJ2-7 | NA | NA | TRBV19 | TGTGCCAGTAGTAGCGAGGCCTACGAGCAGTACTTC | CASSSEAYEQYF
TRBJ2-7 | TRBD2 | NA | TRBV27 | TGTGCCAGCAGTTTATCTAGCGGGGGGCGGGAGCAGTACTTC | CASSLSSGGREQYF
TRBJ2-2 | TRBD2 | NA | TRBV30 | TGTGCCTGGAGTGCCTTGCCAGCGGGAGATGAAACCGGGGAGCTGTTTTTT | CAWSALPAGDETGELFF
TRBJ2-7 | TRBD2 | NA | TRBV19 | TGTGCCAGTAGTCGGACTAGCGGGACCCGCTCCTACGAGCAGTACTTC | CASSRTSGTRSYEQYF
TRBJ2-7 | NA | NA | TRBV11-2 | TGTGCCAGCAGCTTAAGGGCCCAGTCGGTGGGAGCGGAAGACTACGAGCAGTACTTC | CASSLRAQSVGAEDYEQYF
TRBJ1-3 | NA | NA | TRBV5-6 | TGTGCCAGCAGCTTGCTAACAGGAAAATACTCTGGAAACACCATATATTTT | CASSLLTGKYSGNTIYF
TRBJ1-5 | NA | NA | TRBV18 | TGTGCCAGCTCCCTCCCGGGATCGGGACAGCCCCAGCATTTT | CASSLPGSGQPQHF
TRBJ1-1 | NA | NA | TRBV5-5 | TGTGCCAGCACCCGATGGGAGGGCACTGAAGCTTTCTTT | CASTRWEGTEAFF
TRBJ2-1 | TRBD2 | NA | TRBV4-1 | TGCGCCAGCAGCTCCCTCGGGGGACTAGCGGGACTTTACAATGAGCAGTTCTTC | CASSSLGGLAGLYNEQFF
TRBJ2-4 | TRBD2 | NA | TRBV10-1 | TGCGCCAGCAGGGAGACTAGCGAGAAAGCCAAAAACATTCAGTACTTC | CASRETSEKAKNIQYF
TRBJ2-3 | TRBD2 | NA | TRBV14 | TGTGCCAGCAGCCGAAATCTAGCGGGCGGCACAGATACGCAGTATTTT | CASSRNLAGGTDTQYF
TRBJ2-7 | TRBD2 | few | TRBV5-1 | TGCGCCAGCAGCCGGGTTAGCGGGAGTAACGAGCAGTACTTC | CASSRVSGSNEQYF
TRBJ2-5 | NA | NA | TRBV7-9 | TGTGCCAGCAGCCCAGAGGGAGAGACCCAGTACTTC | CASSPEGETQYF
TRBJ2-7 | TRBD1 | few | TRBV7-8 | TGTGCCAGCAGCCCGGGGGACAGGGTTATCGACGAGCAGTACTTC | CASSPGDRVIDEQYF
TRBJ1-1 | NA | NA | TRBV4-1 | TGCGCCAGCAGCCAAGACCAGGCGGCGGGGACTGAAGCTTTCTTT | CASSQDQAAGTEAFF
TRBJ2-3 | TRBD2 | NA | TRBV9 | TGTGCCAGCAGCGTGAGACTAGCGAACGCAGATACGCAGTATTTT | CASSVRLANADTQYF
TRBJ2-3 | TRBD2 | NA | TRBV7-2 | TGTGCCAGCAGCTTAAAGGGACTAGCCCCGGGGCAGTATTTT | CASSLKGLAPGQYF
TRBJ1-2 | TRBD1 | NA | TRBV7-9 | TGTGCCAGCAGCTTAGCGGAGACAGGGGTCTATGGCTACACCTTC | CASSLAETGVYGYTF
TRBJ2-2 | TRBD1 | NA | TRBV7-9 | TGTGCCAGCAGCCCGCTCAGCGGACAGGGGACCGGGGAGCTGTTTTTT | CASSPLSGQGTGELFF
TRBJ1-4 | TRBD1 | NA | TRBV19 | TGTGCCAGTAGTCGACAGGGGGGAACTAATGAAAAACTGTTTTTT | CASSRQGGTNEKLFF
TRBJ1-1 | NA | NA | TRBV11-3 | TGTGCCAGCAGCTCCGAAATTGGCATGAACACTGAAGCTTTCTTT | CASSSEIGMNTEAFF